This TCR beta chain was obtained from a study of cytomegalovirus exposure and HLA in healthy donors. Study-level findings and limits: It was 150 or so TCR beta chains that were listed as cytomegalovirus-associated. There were some public TCRs occurring in many donors, but most TCR sequences were rare. In a later analysis, V- and J-gene trimming of beta chains associated with a DCLRE1C missense variant, replicated independently.

This clone was recorded a few times. The antigen remains undetermined. Primers for the PCR totalled 60 Vbeta and 13 Jbeta. Some clones are missing from TCRdb's copy, which holds only in-frame ones; the method was immunoSEQ multiplex PCR. Of some 200,000 clones in the sample, more than 65% were seen once. Germline V gene lookup returns CDR1 MNHNY and CDR2 SVGAGI (reference sequence). The CDR3 runs 15 residues. The V and J ends lost 8 bases and 4 bases respectively, with 20 bases between them. The V call is TRBV6-6, the J call TRBJ1-1; tentative D call: TRBD1 (6 bases). The origin of this receptor is a man over 45 in good health and CMV-seronegative. The source material was PBMCs. The CDR3 protein is CASGTERGASTEAFF. CDR3 sequence (DNA): TGTGCCAGCGGTACTGAACGGGGGGCGAGCACTGAAGCTTTCTTT.